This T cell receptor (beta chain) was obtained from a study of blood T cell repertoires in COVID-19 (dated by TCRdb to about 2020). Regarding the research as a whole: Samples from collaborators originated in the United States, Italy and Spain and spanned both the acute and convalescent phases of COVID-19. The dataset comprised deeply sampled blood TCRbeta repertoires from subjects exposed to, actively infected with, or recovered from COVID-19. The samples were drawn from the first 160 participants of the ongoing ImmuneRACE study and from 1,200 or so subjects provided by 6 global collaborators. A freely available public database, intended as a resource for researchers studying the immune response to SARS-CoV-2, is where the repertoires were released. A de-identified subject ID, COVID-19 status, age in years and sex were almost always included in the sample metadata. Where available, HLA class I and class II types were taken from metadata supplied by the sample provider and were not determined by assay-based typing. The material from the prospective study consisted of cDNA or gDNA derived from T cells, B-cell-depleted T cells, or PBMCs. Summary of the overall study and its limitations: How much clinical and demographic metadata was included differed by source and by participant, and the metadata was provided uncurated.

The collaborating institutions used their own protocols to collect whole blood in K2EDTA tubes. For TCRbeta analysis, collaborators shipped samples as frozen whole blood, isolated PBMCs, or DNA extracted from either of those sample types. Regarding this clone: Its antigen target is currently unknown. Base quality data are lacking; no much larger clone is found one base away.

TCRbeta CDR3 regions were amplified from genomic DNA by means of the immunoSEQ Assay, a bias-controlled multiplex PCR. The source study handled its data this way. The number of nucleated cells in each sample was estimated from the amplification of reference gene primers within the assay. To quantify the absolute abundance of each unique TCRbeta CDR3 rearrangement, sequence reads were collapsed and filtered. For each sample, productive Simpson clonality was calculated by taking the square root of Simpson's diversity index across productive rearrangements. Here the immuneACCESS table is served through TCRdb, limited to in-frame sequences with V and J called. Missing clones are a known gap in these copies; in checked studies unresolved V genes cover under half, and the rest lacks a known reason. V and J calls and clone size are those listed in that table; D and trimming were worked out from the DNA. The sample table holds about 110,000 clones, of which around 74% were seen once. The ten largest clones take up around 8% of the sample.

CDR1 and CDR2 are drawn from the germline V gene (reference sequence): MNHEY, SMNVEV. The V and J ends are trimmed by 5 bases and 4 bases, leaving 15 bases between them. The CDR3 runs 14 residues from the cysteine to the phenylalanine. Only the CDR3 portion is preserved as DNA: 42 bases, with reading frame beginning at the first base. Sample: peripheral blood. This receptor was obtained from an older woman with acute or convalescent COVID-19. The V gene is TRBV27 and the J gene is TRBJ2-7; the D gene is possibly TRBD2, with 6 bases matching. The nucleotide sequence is TGTGCCAGCAGTCGCCGCGGGGAAGGTTACGAGCAGTACTTC. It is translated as CASSRRGEGYEQYF.